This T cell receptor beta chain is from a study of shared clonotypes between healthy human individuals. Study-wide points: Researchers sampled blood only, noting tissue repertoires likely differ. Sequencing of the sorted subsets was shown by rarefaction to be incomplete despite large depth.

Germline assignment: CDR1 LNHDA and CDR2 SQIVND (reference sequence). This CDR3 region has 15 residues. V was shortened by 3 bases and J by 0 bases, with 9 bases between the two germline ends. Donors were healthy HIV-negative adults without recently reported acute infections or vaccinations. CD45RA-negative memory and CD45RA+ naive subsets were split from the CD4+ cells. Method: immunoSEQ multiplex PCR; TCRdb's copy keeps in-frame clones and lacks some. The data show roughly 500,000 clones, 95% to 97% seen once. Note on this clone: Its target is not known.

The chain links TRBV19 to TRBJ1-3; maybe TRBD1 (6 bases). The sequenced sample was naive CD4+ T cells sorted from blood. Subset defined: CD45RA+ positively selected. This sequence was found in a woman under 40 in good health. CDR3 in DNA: TGTGCCAGTAGTATGGGGACAAACTCTGGAAACACCATATATTTT. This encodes CASSMGTNSGNTIYF.